Described below is a single T cell receptor (beta chain) sequence and its context. No antigen is known for it. These data originate in a study of T cells in localized non-small cell lung cancer. General study points: Compared with tumor, uninvolved adjacent lung displayed greater T cell clonality, ranking highest overall. A single tumor region was sequenced, leaving heterogeneity possible.

Clones were read by immunoSEQ multiplex PCR, and TCRdb kept only the in-frame ones, dropping some. This repertoire shows 1,500 to 2,000 clones, approximately 25% found once; its top ten account for around 18%. The CDR3 loop spans 14 amino acids. Looked up from germline, CDR1 is MDHEN and CDR2 is SYDVKM. J was trimmed by 4 bases and V by 4 bases; bases with no gene match: 4. The sample here was normal lung tissue next to the tumor, taken before any cancer treatment. The rearrangement uses TRBV28 and TRBJ2-5, with TRBD2 identical over 9 bases. This receptor was obtained from a female donor over 55 with stage I lung adenocarcinoma. The CDR3 coding sequence is TGTGCCAGCAGTTCCGTAGCGGGAGTAGAGACCCAGTACTTC. Protein sequence: CASSSVAGVETQYF.